This TCR beta chain was sequenced for a study of T cell responses to AZD1222 COVID-19 vaccine. Study background: Second doses at about 4 or about 12 weeks were pooled.

Method: immunoSEQ multiplex PCR; TCRdb's copy keeps in-frame clones and lacks some. Counted here are more than 150,000 clones, under 95% occurring once; the ten biggest clones make up roughly 0.99%. Note on this clone: Its antigen is not known.

Broader study findings: Seropositive status at baseline applied to only 5 to 7 AZD1222 recipients. Two doses of AZD1222 preceded a rise in Spike-specific TCR breadth and depth. Across spike, vaccine-associated CD4 TCRs were found, dominant at 160-218 and 743-854.

This TCR derives from an adult in good health. Specimen: peripheral blood, collected on day 0 of AZD1222 vaccination.

The CDR3 DNA reads TGCGCCAGCAGCCAAGGGGTTCAGGGGGCCGAGCAGTACTTC. Translated, it gives CASSQGVQGAEQYF. The chain couples TRBV4-3 to TRBJ2-7, with 8 bases identical to TRBD1. Trimming cost V 1 base and J 6 bases; bases outside gene matches: 5. The CDR3 is 14 residues long. Germline values: CDR1 LGHNA, CDR2 YSLEER.